The source of this T cell receptor (beta chain) is a study of CD8 T cells in Susac syndrome. Germline lookup yields CDR1 LNHDA and CDR2 SQIVND (reference sequence). The ends were cut back, 7 bases at V and 0 bases at J, with 12 bases in the middle. This CDR3 is 15 amino acids long. About 0.5 to 1 ug RNA was reverse transcribed with random hexamers. The immunoSEQ assay covered 54 Vbeta and 13 Jbeta segments for CDR3. TCRdb analysed the immunoSEQ multiplex PCR reads with MiXCR anew, one entry per CDR3 protein. The sample shows 150,000 to 200,000 distinct CDR3 sequences, over 85% of them seen only once. The sequence derives from a human donor in good health. Source material: CD4+ T cells from PBMCs. The rearrangement uses TRBV19 and TRBJ1-4; no definite D call. CDR3 bases: TGTGCCAGTAACCCGACGGCGGCAACTAATGAAAAACTGTTTTTT. As protein: CASNPTAATNEKLFF.